This T cell receptor (beta chain) derives from a study of prognosis after radiotherapy for stage I lung cancer. This clonotype has at least ten counts. Trimming pared 4 bases from V and 8 bases from J, leaving 26 bases between. The CDR3 extends over 16 amino acids. CDR1 is GTSNPN and CDR2 is SVGIG in the germline V gene (reference sequence). Two-round multiplex PCR, the amplification method, yielded TCR beta CDR3 from genomic DNA. First-round PCR, the initial amplification, used primers specific to each TRBV and TRBJ gene. From the multiplex PCR reads, TCRdb called clonotypes with MiXCR, one entry per CDR3 protein. This table has 12,000 or so distinct CDR3 sequences, over 35% appearing once.

The rearrangement uses TRBV30 and TRBJ1-2; D gene ambiguous. The clonotype originates from a donor over 45 with non-small cell lung cancer. Sequencing used PBMCs, obtained before or after stereotactic body radiation therapy (not recorded which). DNA of the CDR3: TGTGCCTGGACCTCCCAAATAGGACGAGTTTCGAGCGGCTACACCTTC. Encoded protein: CAWTSQIGRVSSGYTF.